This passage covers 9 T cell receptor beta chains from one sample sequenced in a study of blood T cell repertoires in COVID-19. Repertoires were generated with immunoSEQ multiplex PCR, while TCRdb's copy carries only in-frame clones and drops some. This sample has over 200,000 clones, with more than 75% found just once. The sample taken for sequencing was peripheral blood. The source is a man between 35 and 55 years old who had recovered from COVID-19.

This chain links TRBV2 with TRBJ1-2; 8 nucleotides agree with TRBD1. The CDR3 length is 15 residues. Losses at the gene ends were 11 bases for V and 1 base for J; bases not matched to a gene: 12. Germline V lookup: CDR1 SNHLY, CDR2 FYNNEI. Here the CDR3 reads CALQDRVRNNYGYTF. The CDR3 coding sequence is TGTGCCCTCCAGGACAGGGTACGGAATAACTATGGCTACACCTTC. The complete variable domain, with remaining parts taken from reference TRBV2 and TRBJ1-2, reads EPEVTQTPSHQVTQMGQEVILRCVPISNHLYFYWYRQILGQKVEFLVSFYNNEISEKSEIFDDQFSVERPDGSNFTLKIRSTKLEDSAMYFCALQDRVRNNYGYTFGSGTRLTVV.

CDR3 sequence (DNA): TGTGCCACCAGTGACCTTTATGGGACAGGGCGGCGGGAGACCCAGTACTTC. This gives the protein CATSDLYGTGRRETQYF. The chain uses TRBV24-1 and TRBJ2-5, with TRBD1 identical over 9 bases. The junction had 13 bases not matched to a gene; V was cut back by 4 bases and J by 5 bases. The germline CDR1 and CDR2 sequences are KGHDR and SFDVKD. The CDR3 spans 17 residues.

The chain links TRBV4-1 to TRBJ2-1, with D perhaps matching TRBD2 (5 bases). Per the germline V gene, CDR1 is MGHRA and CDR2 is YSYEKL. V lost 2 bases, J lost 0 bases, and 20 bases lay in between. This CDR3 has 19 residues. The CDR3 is CASSQTLSAGPSSYNEQFF. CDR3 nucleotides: TGCGCCAGCAGCCAAACCCTATCCGCGGGCCCTAGCTCCTACAATGAGCAGTTCTTC.

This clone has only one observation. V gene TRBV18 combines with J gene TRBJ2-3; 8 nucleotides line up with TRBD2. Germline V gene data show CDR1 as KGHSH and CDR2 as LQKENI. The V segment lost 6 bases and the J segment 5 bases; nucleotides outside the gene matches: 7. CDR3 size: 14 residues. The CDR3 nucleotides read TGTGCCAGCTCGACTCGGGGGGGCGGAGATACGCAGTATTTT. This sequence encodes CASSTRGGGDTQYF.

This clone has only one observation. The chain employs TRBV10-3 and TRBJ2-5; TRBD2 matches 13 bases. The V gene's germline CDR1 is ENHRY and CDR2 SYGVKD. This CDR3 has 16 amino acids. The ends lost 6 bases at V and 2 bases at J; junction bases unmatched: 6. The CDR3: CAIRERTSGGQETQYF. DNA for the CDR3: TGTGCCATCAGAGAACGGACTAGCGGGGGACAAGAGACCCAGTACTTC.

This chain's CDR3 is CASSSRGQGGNTIYF. CDR3 coding DNA: TGTGCCAGCAGTTCCAGGGGTCAGGGCGGAAACACCATATATTTT. The rearrangement joins TRBV27 to TRBJ1-3; D is perhaps TRBD1 (6 bases). V was shortened by 4 bases and J by 4 bases, with 14 bases between the two germline ends. The length of the CDR3 is 15 residues. Germline assignment: CDR1 MNHEY and CDR2 SMNVEV (reference sequence).

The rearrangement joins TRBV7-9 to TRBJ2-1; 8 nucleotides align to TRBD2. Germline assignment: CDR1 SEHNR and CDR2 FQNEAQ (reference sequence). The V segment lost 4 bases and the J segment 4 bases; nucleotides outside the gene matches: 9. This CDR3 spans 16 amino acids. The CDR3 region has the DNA TGTGCCAGCAGCTGGATAGCGGGACTAGAGTACAATGAGCAGTTCTTC. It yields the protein CASSWIAGLEYNEQFF.

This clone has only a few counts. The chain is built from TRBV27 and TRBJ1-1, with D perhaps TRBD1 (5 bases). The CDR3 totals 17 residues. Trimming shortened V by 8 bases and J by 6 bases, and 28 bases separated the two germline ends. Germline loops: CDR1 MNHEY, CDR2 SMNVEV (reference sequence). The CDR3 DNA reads TGTGCCAGCGGCTTTGGGGCCCTACTATTCCCGTCCTCTGAAGCTTTCTTT. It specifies CASGFGALLFPSSEAFF.

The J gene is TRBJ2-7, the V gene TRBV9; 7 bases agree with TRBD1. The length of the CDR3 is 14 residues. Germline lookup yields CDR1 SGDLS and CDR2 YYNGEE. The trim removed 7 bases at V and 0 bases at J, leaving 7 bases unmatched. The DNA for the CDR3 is TGTGCCAGCGGACCGGGACAGTCCTCCTACGAGCAGTACTTC. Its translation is CASGPGQSSYEQYF.